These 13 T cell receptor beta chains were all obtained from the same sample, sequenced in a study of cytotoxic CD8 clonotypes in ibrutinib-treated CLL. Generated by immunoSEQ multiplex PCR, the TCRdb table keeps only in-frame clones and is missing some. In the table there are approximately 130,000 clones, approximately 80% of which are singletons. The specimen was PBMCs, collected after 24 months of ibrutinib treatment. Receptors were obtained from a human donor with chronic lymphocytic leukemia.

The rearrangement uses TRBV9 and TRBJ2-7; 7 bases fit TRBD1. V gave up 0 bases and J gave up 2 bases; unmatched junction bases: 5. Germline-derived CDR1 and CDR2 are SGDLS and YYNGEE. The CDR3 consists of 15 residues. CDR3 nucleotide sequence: TGTGCCAGCAGCGTAGCAATCGGGACAGCCTACGAGCAGTACTTC. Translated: CASSVAIGTAYEQYF.

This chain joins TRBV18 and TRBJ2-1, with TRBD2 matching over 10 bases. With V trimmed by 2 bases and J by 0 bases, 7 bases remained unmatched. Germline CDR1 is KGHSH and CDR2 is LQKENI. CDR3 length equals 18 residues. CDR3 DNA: TGTGCCAGCTCACCAGCGGGGACTAGCGAAATCTCCTACAATGAGCAGTTCTTC. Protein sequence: CASSPAGTSEISYNEQFF.

CDR3 sequence (DNA): TGTGCCAGCAGTTTTCGAGGGAACGAGCAGTACTTC. Amino acid sequence: CASSFRGNEQYF. The V and J genes are TRBV6-6 and TRBJ2-7, with D possibly TRBD2 on 5 matching bases. Trimming stripped 4 bases from V and 5 bases from J, with 9 bases between. Germline CDR1 MNHNY, CDR2 SVGAGI (reference sequence). This CDR3 has 12 residues.

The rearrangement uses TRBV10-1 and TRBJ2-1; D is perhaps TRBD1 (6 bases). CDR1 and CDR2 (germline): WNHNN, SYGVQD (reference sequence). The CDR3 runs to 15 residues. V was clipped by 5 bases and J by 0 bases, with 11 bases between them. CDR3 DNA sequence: TGCGCCAGCAGTAACAGGGTTGGCTCCTACAATGAGCAGTTCTTC. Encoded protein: CASSNRVGSYNEQFF.

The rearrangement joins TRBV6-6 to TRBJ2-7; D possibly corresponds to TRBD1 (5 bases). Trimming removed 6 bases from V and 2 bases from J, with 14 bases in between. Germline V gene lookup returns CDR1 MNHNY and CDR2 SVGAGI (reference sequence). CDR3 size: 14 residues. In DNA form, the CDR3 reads TGTGCCAGCAGCTCTGACAGAGTGGCCTACGAGCAGTACTTC. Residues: CASSSDRVAYEQYF.

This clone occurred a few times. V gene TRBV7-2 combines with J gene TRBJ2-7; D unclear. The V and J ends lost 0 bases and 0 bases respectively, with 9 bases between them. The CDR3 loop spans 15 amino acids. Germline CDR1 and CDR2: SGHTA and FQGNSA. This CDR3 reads CASSLAPQVSYEQYF. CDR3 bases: TGTGCCAGCAGCTTAGCGCCGCAGGTCTCCTACGAGCAGTACTTC.

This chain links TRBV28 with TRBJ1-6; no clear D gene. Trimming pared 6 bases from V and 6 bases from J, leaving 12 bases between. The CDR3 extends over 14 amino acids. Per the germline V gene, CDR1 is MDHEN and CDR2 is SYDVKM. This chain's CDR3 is CASRPTYPNSPLHF. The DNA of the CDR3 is TGTGCCAGCAGACCGACTTACCCTAATTCACCCCTCCACTTT. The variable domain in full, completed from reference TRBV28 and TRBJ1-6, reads DVKVTQSSRYLVKRTGEKVFLECVQDMDHENMFWYRQDPGLGLRLIYFSYDVKMKEKGDIPEGYSVSREKKERFSLILESASTNQTSMYLCASRPTYPNSPLHFGNGTRLTVT.

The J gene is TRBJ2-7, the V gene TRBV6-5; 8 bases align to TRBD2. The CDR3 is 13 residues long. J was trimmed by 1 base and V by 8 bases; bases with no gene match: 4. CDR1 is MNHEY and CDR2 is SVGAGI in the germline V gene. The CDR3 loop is CASRGGTSYEQYF. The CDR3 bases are TGTGCCAGCCGGGGGGGAACGTCCTACGAGCAGTACTTC.

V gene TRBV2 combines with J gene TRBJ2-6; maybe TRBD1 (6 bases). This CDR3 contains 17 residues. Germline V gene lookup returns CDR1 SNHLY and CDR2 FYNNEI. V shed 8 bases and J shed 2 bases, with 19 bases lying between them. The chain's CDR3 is CASQWGRINAGANVLTF. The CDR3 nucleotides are TGTGCCAGCCAGTGGGGGCGCATTAACGCTGGGGCCAACGTCCTGACTTTC.

The CDR3 nucleotides are TGCGCCAGCAGCCAAGGGCCTAGCGGGGTAACTGAGCAGTTCTTC. Protein product: CASSQGPSGVTEQFF. The chain recombines TRBV4-3 with TRBJ2-1; TRBD2 matches at 9 bases. The CDR3 totals 15 residues. Germline loops: CDR1 LGHNA, CDR2 YSLEER. The J segment lost 9 bases and the V segment lost 1 base, leaving 7 bases of the junction unmatched.

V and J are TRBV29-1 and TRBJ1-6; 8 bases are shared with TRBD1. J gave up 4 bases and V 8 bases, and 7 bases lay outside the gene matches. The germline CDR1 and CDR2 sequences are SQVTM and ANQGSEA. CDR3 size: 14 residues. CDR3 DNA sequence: TGCAGCATACAGACAGGGGCGTATAATTCACCCCTCCACTTT. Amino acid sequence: CSIQTGAYNSPLHF.

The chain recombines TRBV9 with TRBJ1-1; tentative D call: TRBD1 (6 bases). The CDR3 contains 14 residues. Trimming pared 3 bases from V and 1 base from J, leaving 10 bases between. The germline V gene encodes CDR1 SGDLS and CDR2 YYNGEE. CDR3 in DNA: TGTGCCAGCAGCGCGGGACAATCGAACACTGAAGCTTTCTTT. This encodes CASSAGQSNTEAFF.

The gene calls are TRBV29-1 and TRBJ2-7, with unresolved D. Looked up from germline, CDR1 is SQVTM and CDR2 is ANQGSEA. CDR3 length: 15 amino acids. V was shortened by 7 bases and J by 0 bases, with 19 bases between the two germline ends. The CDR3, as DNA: TGCAGCGCCAACAAACCGACCCAAAGCTCCTACGAGCAGTACTTC. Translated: CSANKPTQSSYEQYF.